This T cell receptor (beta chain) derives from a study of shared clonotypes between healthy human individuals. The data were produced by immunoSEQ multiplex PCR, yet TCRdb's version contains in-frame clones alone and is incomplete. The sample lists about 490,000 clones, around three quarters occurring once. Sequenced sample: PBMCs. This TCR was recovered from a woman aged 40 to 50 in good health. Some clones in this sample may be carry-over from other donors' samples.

The CDR3 here is CASSLGAGNTEAFF. The CDR3 coding sequence is TGTGCCAGCAGCTTAGGGGCAGGAAACACTGAAGCTTTCTTT. The V gene is TRBV7-2, the J gene TRBJ1-1; D gene uncertain. CDR1 is SGHTA, CDR2 FQGNSA, per germline. The CDR3 is 14 amino acids. Trimming removed 1 base from V and 2 bases from J, with 8 bases in between.